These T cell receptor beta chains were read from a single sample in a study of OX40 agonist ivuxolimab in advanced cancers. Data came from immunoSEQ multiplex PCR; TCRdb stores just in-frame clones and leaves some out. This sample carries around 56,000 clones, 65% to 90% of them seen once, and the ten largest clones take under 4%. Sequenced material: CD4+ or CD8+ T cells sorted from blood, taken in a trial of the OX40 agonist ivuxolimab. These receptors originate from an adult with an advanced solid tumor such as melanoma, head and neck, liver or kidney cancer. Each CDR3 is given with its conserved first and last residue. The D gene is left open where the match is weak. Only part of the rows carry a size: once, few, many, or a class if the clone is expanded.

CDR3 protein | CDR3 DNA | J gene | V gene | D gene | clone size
CASSGTGTYEQYF | TGTGCCAGCAGTGGAACAGGAACCTACGAGCAGTACTTC | TRBJ2-7 | TRBV25-1 | - | -
CASSLVGGQGHQPQHF | TGTGCCAGCAGCTTAGTAGGAGGACAGGGGCATCAGCCCCAGCATTTT | TRBJ1-5 | TRBV7-2 | TRBD1 | -
CASSELYSYNEQFF | TGTGCCAGCAGTGAACTCTACTCCTACAATGAGCAGTTCTTC | TRBJ2-1 | TRBV2 | - | -
CASSESSLAKNIQYF | TGTGCCAGCAGTGAGAGCAGTCTAGCCAAAAACATTCAGTACTTC | TRBJ2-4 | TRBV6-1 | - | -
CASSPGTGGGSYGYTF | TGTGCCAGCAGCCCCGGGACAGGGGGGGGGAGCTATGGCTACACCTTC | TRBJ1-2 | TRBV5-6 | TRBD1 | few
CASSKVLNSNQPQHF | TGTGCCAGTAGTAAAGTTTTGAATAGCAATCAGCCCCAGCATTTT | TRBJ1-5 | TRBV19 | - | -
CASSQRHVTSSTPYF | TGTGCCAGCAGCCAACGGCACGTTACAAGCTCAACTCCCTACTTC | TRBJ2-5 | TRBV7-6 | - | -
CASSLRQGGETQYF | TGCGCCAGCAGCCTCCGACAGGGTGGTGAGACCCAGTACTTC | TRBJ2-5 | TRBV5-1 | TRBD1 | -
CASSRTGAETGYTF | TGCGCCAGCTCTAGAACCGGGGCCGAGACGGGCTACACCTTC | TRBJ1-2 | TRBV5-1 | - | -
CASSSLGQGATYNSPLHF | TGCGCCAGCAGCTCGTTAGGACAGGGGGCTACCTATAATTCACCCCTCCACTTT | TRBJ1-6 | TRBV5-1 | TRBD1 | -
CASSPTSGTGFGQFF | TGTGCCAGTAGTCCAACCTCCGGGACCGGGTTTGGGCAGTTCTTC | TRBJ2-1 | TRBV19 | - | -
CASSFDRDPLVNIQYF | TGTGCCAGCAGCTTTGACAGGGACCCCCTGGTGAACATTCAGTACTTC | TRBJ2-4 | TRBV5-6 | TRBD1 | -
CASSVHLGGANVLTF | TGTGCCAGCAGTGTCCATCTGGGTGGGGCCAACGTCCTGACTTTC | TRBJ2-6 | TRBV6-1 | - | -
CASSSSAVNYGYTF | TGTGCCAGCAGCTCGTCGGCAGTAAACTATGGCTACACCTTC | TRBJ1-2 | TRBV7-6 | - | -
CASSPGRSYIQYF | TGTGCCAGCAGCCCCGGGAGGTCTTACATTCAGTACTTC | TRBJ2-4 | TRBV7-8 | TRBD2 | -
CASSSTPLRGYTF | TGTGCCAGCAGCTCCACCCCCCTCCGTGGCTACACCTTC | TRBJ1-2 | TRBV7-2 | - | -
CASRSDRSSYNEQFF | TGTGCCAGCAGATCGGACAGGAGCTCCTACAATGAGCAGTTCTTC | TRBJ2-1 | TRBV2 | TRBD1 | once
CATSRAGNQPQHF | TGTGCCACCAGCAGAGCAGGCAATCAGCCCCAGCATTTT | TRBJ1-5 | TRBV15 | - | -
CASSRQAGLTNTIYF | TGTGCCAGCAGTCGACAGGCTGGCCTTACGAACACCATATATTTT | TRBJ1-3 | TRBV27 | - | -
CASSEAGLLYSYNEQFF | TGTGCCAGCAGTGAAGCGGGACTACTTTACTCCTACAATGAGCAGTTCTTC | TRBJ2-1 | TRBV2 | TRBD2 | once
CASSPPGLAGLNTQYF | TGTGCCAGCAGCCCTCCGGGACTAGCGGGGCTCAACACGCAGTATTTT | TRBJ2-3 | TRBV7-8 | TRBD2 | -
CASSQQGAGGQPQHF | TGTGCCAGCAGTCAACAGGGAGCGGGTGGGCAGCCCCAGCATTTT | TRBJ1-5 | TRBV6-4 | - | -
CASSQRFTGTGGPLGEKLFF | TGCGCCAGCAGCCAGCGATTCACCGGGACAGGGGGGCCGTTGGGTGAAAAACTGTTTTTT | TRBJ1-4 | TRBV4-3 | TRBD1 | -
CSVGGNYGYTF | TGCAGCGTTGGAGGGAACTATGGCTACACCTTC | TRBJ1-2 | TRBV29-1 | - | once
CASSYREQNTEAFF | TGTGCCAGCAGTTATCGAGAGCAGAACACTGAAGCTTTCTTT | TRBJ1-1 | TRBV6-5 | - | -
CASSASSGRVYEQFF | TGTGCCAGCAGCGCCTCTAGCGGGAGGGTATATGAGCAGTTCTTC | TRBJ2-1 | TRBV9 | TRBD2 | -
CSVALDSVNTEAFF | TGCAGCGTTGCCCTTGACAGTGTGAACACTGAAGCTTTCTTT | TRBJ1-1 | TRBV29-1 | - | -
CASSQNPTGLIGSQPQHF | TGCGCCAGCAGCCAAAATCCGACAGGGTTGATTGGAAGTCAGCCCCAGCATTTT | TRBJ1-5 | TRBV4-1 | TRBD1 | -
CASSPNRDRLSYEQYF | TGTGCCAGCTCACCGAATAGGGACAGGTTGTCCTACGAGCAGTACTTC | TRBJ2-7 | TRBV18 | TRBD1 | -
CATRPGGKNTEAFF | TGTGCCACCAGGCCCGGGGGGAAAAACACTGAAGCTTTCTTT | TRBJ1-1 | TRBV15 | - | few
CASGLYRGQSWTEAFF | TGTGCTAGTGGTTTGTACAGGGGGCAGAGTTGGACTGAAGCTTTCTTT | TRBJ1-1 | TRBV12-5 | TRBD1 | -
CASTLSGRGADTQYF | TGTGCCAGCACCCTTAGCGGGAGAGGAGCGGATACGCAGTATTTT | TRBJ2-3 | TRBV27 | TRBD2 | -
CASSLATGTNSPLHF | TGTGCCAGCAGCTTAGCTACAGGGACCAATTCACCCCTCCACTTT | TRBJ1-6 | TRBV7-9 | - | -
CASSESGSGYHGYTF | TGCGCCAGCAGTGAGTCAGGTTCGGGGTACCATGGCTACACCTTC | TRBJ1-2 | TRBV10-2 | - | -
CATSRDRAPRANEQYF | TGTGCCACCAGCAGAGATAGGGCTCCCCGGGCCAACGAGCAGTACTTC | TRBJ2-7 | TRBV15 | - | -
CASSVGQGNTIYF | TGTGCCAGCAGCGTAGGACAGGGGAACACCATATATTTT | TRBJ1-3 | TRBV9 | TRBD1 | -
CATETSGRTNTGELFF | TGTGCCACCGAAACTAGCGGGAGGACTAACACCGGGGAGCTGTTTTTT | TRBJ2-2 | TRBV19 | TRBD2 | -
CASWGREPYEQYF | TGTGCCAGCTGGGGACGGGAACCCTACGAGCAGTACTTC | TRBJ2-7 | TRBV28 | - | once
CASSTLTGTGSYEQYF | TGTGCCAGCAGCACCCTAACAGGGACAGGTTCCTACGAGCAGTACTTC | TRBJ2-7 | TRBV21-1 | - | -
CASSLRGRGAGANVLTF | TGTGCCAGCAGTCTTAGGGGCAGGGGCGCTGGGGCCAACGTCCTGACTTTC | TRBJ2-6 | TRBV7-2 | - | -
CASSVGLASSGNTIYF | TGTGCCAGCAGCGTAGGCCTCGCGAGCTCTGGAAACACCATATATTTT | TRBJ1-3 | TRBV9 | - | -
CASSLRGGGELFF | TGTGCCAGCAGCTTGCGGGGTGGCGGGGAGCTGTTTTTT | TRBJ2-2 | TRBV5-4 | - | -